The 27 T cell receptor beta chains listed next were all sequenced from one sample in a study of T cell responses to AZD1222 COVID-19 vaccine. TCRdb's copy holds only in-frame clones and misses some; the assay was immunoSEQ multiplex PCR. The data show 130,000 to 150,000 clones, 70% to 90% seen once. Source: peripheral blood, taken on day 0 of AZD1222 vaccination. These receptor sequences come from an adult in good health.

DNA of the CDR3: TGTGCCAGCAGTTACCCCGGGACGGCGAGCTCTGGAAACACCATATATTTT. Translation: CASSYPGTASSGNTIYF. The chain employs TRBV6-2 or TRBV6-3 and TRBJ1-3; D is possibly TRBD1 (5 bases). Trimming pared 2 bases from V and 0 bases from J, leaving 14 bases between. From germline, CDR1 is MNHEY and CDR2 SVGEGT. The CDR3 is 17 residues long.

The chain joins TRBV5-1 to TRBJ1-6, with 8 bases that match TRBD1. The CDR3 runs to 15 residues. The V segment lost 4 bases and the J segment 8 bases; nucleotides outside the gene matches: 8. Per germline, CDR1 SGHRS and CDR2 YFSETQ. CDR3 loop: CASSPGTGVDSPLHF. The CDR3 DNA is TGCGCCAGCAGCCCGGGGACAGGAGTCGATTCACCCCTCCACTTT.

The rearrangement uses TRBV15 and TRBJ2-1, with D perhaps TRBD1 (6 bases). The CDR3 is 16 residues long. CDR1 and CDR2 (germline): LNHNV, YYDKDF (reference sequence). With 4 bases removed from V and 4 bases from J, the gap between germline ends came to 17 bases. CDR3 residues: CATSNSRGGTYNEQFF. As DNA, the CDR3 is TGTGCCACCAGCAACTCTCGAGGGGGAACTTACAATGAGCAGTTCTTC. The entire variable domain, with the rest obtained from reference TRBV15 and TRBJ2-1, is as follows: DAMVIQNPRYQVTQFGKPVTLSCSQTLNHNVMYWYQQKSSQAPKLLFHYYDKDFNNEADTPDNFQSRRPNTSFCFLDIRSPGLGDTAMYLCATSNSRGGTYNEQFFGPGTRLTVL.

The rearrangement links TRBV7-9 to TRBJ1-1, with D possibly matching TRBD1 (5 bases). CDR3 length: 13 residues. The germline V and J ends were trimmed by 3 bases and 11 bases, with 16 bases remaining between them. Germline CDR1 is SEHNR and CDR2 is FQNEAQ (reference sequence). CDR3 region: CASSLPGLSKAFF. As DNA, the CDR3 is TGTGCCAGCAGCTTGCCAGGGCTTTCAAAGGCTTTCTTT.

The sample holds one count of this clone. The chain recombines TRBV30 with TRBJ2-2, with D possibly matching TRBD1 (5 bases). Germline V gene lookup returns CDR1 GTSNPN and CDR2 SVGIG (reference sequence). V lost 4 bases to trimming and J lost 4 bases, with 10 bases between them. This CDR3 comprises 13 residues. CDR3 sequence reads: CAWNDRSTGELFF. DNA of the CDR3: TGTGCCTGGAACGACAGATCCACCGGGGAGCTGTTTTTT.

The chain is built from TRBV21-1 and TRBJ1-2; the D segment call TRBD1 is taken from the table without a DNA check. TRBV21-1 is marked as a pseudogene. The CDR3 has 17 amino acids. For the CDR3, the DNA is TGTGCCAGCAGCAAAGAGGCTCCCGGGACATCCTTCTATGGCTACACCTTC. Translating gives CASSKEAPGTSFYGYTF.

This chain links TRBV7-2 with TRBJ1-3; D gene ambiguous. The CDR3 loop spans 17 amino acids. The V gene lost 5 bases and the J gene lost 4 bases, with 21 bases spanning the gap. Germline V lookup: CDR1 SGHTA, CDR2 FQGNSA. The CDR3 nucleotides read TGTGCCAGCAGCCCTCGGGGAGGAGGGTTAAGAGGAAACACCATATATTTT. This translates into CASSPRGGGLRGNTIYF.

The chain carries TRBV5-8 and TRBJ2-7; D gene uncertain. V lost 0 bases and J 6 bases, leaving 13 bases between the germline ends. The CDR3 covers 14 residues. Looked up from germline, CDR1 is SGHTS and CDR2 is YDEGEE. The CDR3 here is CASSLDGTWGEQYF. CDR3 in DNA: TGTGCCAGCAGCTTGGATGGCACCTGGGGCGAGCAGTACTTC.

The genes are TRBV19 and TRBJ2-1, with TRBD2 matching 11 bases. Germline CDR1 reads LNHDA; CDR2 reads SQIVND (reference sequence). The CDR3 is 16 residues long. V lost 4 bases and J lost 4; bases outside the gene matches: 6. The DNA of the CDR3 is TGTGCCAGTAGTAGGTTAGCGGGGGGGTTATACAATGAGCAGTTCTTC. Residues: CASSRLAGGLYNEQFF.

This chain connects TRBV3-1 (or the pseudogene TRBV3-2) to TRBJ2-3; D not certain. V was pared by 2 bases and J by 4 bases, with 10 bases between. This CDR3 has 14 amino acids. Per germline, CDR1 LGHDT and CDR2 YNNKEL (reference sequence). The CDR3 coding sequence is TGTGCCAGCAGCCAATTTTCTCCCGCAGATACGCAGTATTTT. Its protein is CASSQFSPADTQYF.

The V and J genes are TRBV7-2 and TRBJ1-2, with 7 bases fitting TRBD1. The trim removed 5 bases at V and 4 bases at J, leaving 7 bases unmatched. Per the germline V gene, CDR1 is SGHTA and CDR2 is FQGNSA. This CDR3 spans 14 amino acids. In nucleotides, the CDR3 is TGTGCCAGCAGCCTCGAGGGACAGATCTATGGCTACACCTTC. Residues: CASSLEGQIYGYTF.

In DNA, the CDR3 is TGTGCCAGTAGTATAGTCAAGGCAGCGAGGCAGCCCCAGCATTTT. It specifies CASSIVKAARQPQHF. The chain uses TRBV19 and TRBJ1-5; the D is unclear. The CDR3 totals 15 residues. Per the germline V gene, CDR1 is LNHDA and CDR2 is SQIVND (reference sequence). Trimming left V 1 base short and J 7 bases short, with 14 bases between.

The genes are TRBV6-2 or TRBV6-3 and TRBJ2-1; tentative D call: TRBD1 (5 bases). This CDR3 contains 16 residues. Trimming removed 2 bases from V and 3 bases from J, with 14 bases in between. The germline V gene has CDR1 MNHEY and CDR2 SVGEGT. The CDR3 DNA reads as TGTGCCAGCAGTTACACCCAGGGTAACTTCTACAATGAGCAGTTCTTC. This translates into CASSYTQGNFYNEQFF.

The rearrangement links TRBV9 to TRBJ2-1; 8 bases match TRBD2. Per the germline V gene, CDR1 is SGDLS and CDR2 is YYNGEE. With V trimmed by 0 bases and J by 3 bases, 2 bases remained unmatched. This CDR3 region has 15 residues. The CDR3 nucleotides read TGTGCCAGCAGCGTAGTAGCGGGGCACTACAATGAGCAGTTCTTC. It is translated as CASSVVAGHYNEQFF.

This rearrangement joins TRBV9 to TRBJ1-1, with D uncertain. The V end was cut by 4 bases, the J end by 3 bases, with 13 bases between. Germline V gene sequence: CDR1 SGDLS, CDR2 YYNGEE. This CDR3 has 14 residues. The CDR3, as DNA: TGTGCCAGCAGCAAAGGGAACTGGGACACTGAAGCTTTCTTT. Amino acids: CASSKGNWDTEAFF.

On this clone: Other nucleotide sequences from this sample produce the same CDR3. V is TRBV27 and J is TRBJ1-1; maybe TRBD1 (6 bases). The germline CDR1 and CDR2 sequences are MNHEY and SMNVEV (reference sequence). V was trimmed by 3 bases and J by 8 bases, leaving 10 bases between them. The CDR3 loop spans 12 amino acids. CDR3 nucleotides: TGTGCCAGCAGTTTTCAACAGGGAGAAGCTTTCTTT. Its translation: CASSFQQGEAFF.

This clone came up once. This chain uses TRBV11-3 with TRBJ1-1; D unresolved. V was clipped by 3 bases and J by 1 base, with 6 bases between them. CDR1 is SGHNT, CDR2 YENEEA, per germline. The CDR3 totals 13 residues. Here the CDR3 DNA reads TGTGCCAGCAGCTTTAATCGGAACACTGAAGCTTTCTTT. Translating gives CASSFNRNTEAFF.

There are a few counts of this clone. This sequence joins TRBV9 and TRBJ2-7, with TRBD2 as a possible D gene (6 bases). Trimming removed 0 bases from V and 6 bases from J, with 13 bases in between. Germline lookup yields CDR1 SGDLS and CDR2 YYNGEE. This CDR3 spans 14 amino acids. CDR3: CASSVGGVEAEQYF. The CDR3 nucleotides are TGTGCCAGCAGCGTAGGGGGGGTTGAGGCCGAGCAGTACTTC.

This chain links TRBV27 with TRBJ2-2, with D perhaps assigned TRBD1 or TRBD2 (5 bases each). CDR3 size: 16 residues. Germline V lookup: CDR1 MNHEY, CDR2 SMNVEV (reference sequence). V was shortened by 8 bases and J by 0 bases, with 16 bases between the two germline ends. This CDR3 is CASFPGTTANTGELFF. As DNA, the CDR3 is TGTGCCAGCTTCCCGGGGACGACCGCGAACACCGGGGAGCTGTTTTTT.

The V call is TRBV9, the J call TRBJ1-2, with 9 bases identical to TRBD1. CDR1 and CDR2 from the germline V gene are SGDLS and YYNGEE. After removal of 2 bases from V and 8 bases from J, the junction contained 7 bases not matched to a gene. This CDR3 is built from 14 residues. DNA for the CDR3: TGTGCCAGCAGCGTGGACAGGGGAAAGAGCGGCTACACCTTC. Encoded protein: CASSVDRGKSGYTF.

This chain uses TRBV7-9 with TRBJ1-1; D possibly corresponds to TRBD1 (5 bases). Per germline, CDR1 SEHNR and CDR2 FQNEAQ (reference sequence). Trimming left V 5 bases short and J 0 bases short, with 7 bases between. The CDR3 runs to 13 residues. This CDR3 reads CASSKTVNTEAFF. CDR3 DNA sequence: TGTGCCAGCAGCAAGACAGTGAACACTGAAGCTTTCTTT.

The rearrangement links TRBV19 to TRBJ1-5; D remains unclear. The V and J ends lost 1 base and 7 bases respectively, with 14 bases between them. Germline V gene sequence: CDR1 LNHDA, CDR2 SQIVND (reference sequence). The CDR3 has 15 amino acids. The CDR3 loop reads CASSIGKERRQPQHF. Written as DNA, the CDR3 is TGTGCCAGTAGTATAGGTAAGGAGAGGAGGCAGCCCCAGCATTTT.

This chain joins TRBV5-1 and TRBJ2-7, with TRBD1 as a possible D gene (6 bases). V shed 2 bases and J shed 4 bases, with 7 bases lying between them. CDR3 size: 12 residues. Germline V gene data show CDR1 as SGHRS and CDR2 as YFSETQ. The CDR3 nucleotides read TGCGCCAGCAGCTTAGGGGGATACGAGCAGTACTTC. Its protein product is CASSLGGYEQYF. The full variable domain, with the rest looked up from reference TRBV5-1 and TRBJ2-7, is KAGVTQTPRYLIKTRGQQVTLSCSPISGHRSVSWYQQTPGQGLQFLFEYFSETQRNKGNFPGRFSGRQFSNSRSEMNVSTLELGDSALYLCASSLGGYEQYFGPGTRLTVT.

This rearrangement joins TRBV9 to TRBJ2-2; TRBD2 matches at 7 bases. CDR3 length equals 14 residues. Per germline, CDR1 SGDLS and CDR2 YYNGEE. The junction had 6 bases not matched to a gene; V was cut back by 5 bases and J by 5 bases. The CDR3 bases are TGTGCCAGCAGACTGGCCGGGGGGACCGGGGAGCTGTTTTTT. Amino acid sequence: CASRLAGGTGELFF.

The V and J genes are TRBV2 and TRBJ1-2; weak D call: TRBD1 (6 bases). The CDR3 sequence is 15 residues long. The V end lost 7 bases, the J end lost 8 bases, and 23 bases lay between the germline ends. Germline-derived CDR1 and CDR2 are SNHLY and FYNNEI. CDR3 in DNA: TGTGCCAGCACCGGATCCGGGACACGTATTTCGGGCTACACCTTC. Translated: CASTGSGTRISGYTF.

This chain links TRBV6-6 with TRBJ2-7; 10 bases map to TRBD1. The CDR3 has 15 residues. V was clipped by 6 bases and J by 4 bases; unmatched bases: 9. CDR1 and CDR2 from the germline V gene are MNHNY and SVGAGI (reference sequence). The chain's CDR3 is CASSTRDRGRYEQYF. CDR3 DNA sequence: TGTGCCAGCAGCACAAGGGACAGGGGAAGGTACGAGCAGTACTTC.

The chain carries TRBV19 and TRBJ1-5; 7 nucleotides agree with TRBD1. V shed 5 bases, J shed 0 bases, and the junction held 10 bases outside the gene matches. The CDR3 spans 17 residues. CDR1 and CDR2 (germline): LNHDA, SQIVND (reference sequence). CDR3 nucleotide sequence: TGTGCCAGTAGTTCTACCGGGACAGCGTATAGCAATCAGCCCCAGCATTTT. Translation gives CASSSTGTAYSNQPQHF.